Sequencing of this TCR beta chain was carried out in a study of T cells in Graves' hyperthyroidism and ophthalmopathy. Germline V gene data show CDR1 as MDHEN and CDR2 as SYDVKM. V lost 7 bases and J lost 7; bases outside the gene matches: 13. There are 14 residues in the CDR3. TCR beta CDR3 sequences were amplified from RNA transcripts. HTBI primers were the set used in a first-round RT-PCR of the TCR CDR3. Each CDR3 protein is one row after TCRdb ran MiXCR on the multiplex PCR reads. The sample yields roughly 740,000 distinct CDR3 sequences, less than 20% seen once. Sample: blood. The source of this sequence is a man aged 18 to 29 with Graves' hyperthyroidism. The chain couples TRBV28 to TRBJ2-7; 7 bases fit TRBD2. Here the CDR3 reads CASTLTSRAGEQYF. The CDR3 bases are TGTGCCAGCACCCTGACTAGCCGGGCCGGGGAGCAGTACTTC.